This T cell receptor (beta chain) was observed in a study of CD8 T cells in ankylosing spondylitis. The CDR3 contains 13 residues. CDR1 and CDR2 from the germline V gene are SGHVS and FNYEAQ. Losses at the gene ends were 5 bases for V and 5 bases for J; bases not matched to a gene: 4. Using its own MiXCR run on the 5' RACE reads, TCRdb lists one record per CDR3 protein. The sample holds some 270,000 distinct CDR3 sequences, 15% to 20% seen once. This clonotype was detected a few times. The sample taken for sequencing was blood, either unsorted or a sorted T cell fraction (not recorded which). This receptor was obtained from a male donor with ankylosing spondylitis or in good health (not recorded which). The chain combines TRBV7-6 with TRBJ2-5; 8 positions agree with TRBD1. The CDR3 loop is CASSQTGEETQYF. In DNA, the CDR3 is TGTGCCAGCAGCCAGACAGGGGAGGAGACCCAGTACTTC.